These 32 T cell receptor delta chains share one sample of origin, sequenced in a study of γδ T cells in repeated Plasmodium falciparum infection. TCRdb reprocessed the multiplex PCR reads through CATT. The table lists roughly 93,000 delta-chain clones, more than 1.4% of them singletons, with approximately 10% in the top ten. Vgamma9/Vdelta2+ and Vdelta2-negative gammadelta T cells were flow-sorted from PBMC for bulk sequencing. The sample taken for sequencing was gamma-delta T cells from blood. The receptors were gathered from a pool of human donors (malaria-infected and uninfected, not separated).

This clone came up a few times. The protein in TCRdb stems from a much larger clone and differs at residue 9 from this DNA's translation, likely a read error; here the protein is translated from the DNA. This chain joins TRDV1 and TRDJ1; 8 positions match TRDD3. The J gene is absent in TCRdb and was assigned here via DNA matching to germline. This CDR3 has 20 residues. CDR1 TSWWSYY and CDR2 QGS come from the germline V gene. Unmatched junction bases numbered 16, after V lost 0 bases and J lost 1 base. CDR3 sequence (DNA): TGTGCTCTTGGGGAACTTTTCCTCGAGGGATACGTGTGGGGCACCGATAAACTCATCTTT. This gives the protein CALGELFLEGYVWGTDKLIF.

The gene calls are TRDV2 and TRDJ1; D unclear. No J segment appears in TCRdb, so it was assigned here by matching the sequence to germline. This CDR3 spans 15 amino acids. Germline CDR1 is GEAIGNYY and CDR2 is EKD. V was trimmed by 2 bases and J by 3 bases, leaving 15 bases between them. CDR3 bases: TGTGCCTGTGACATGGTCGGGGCCTCCGCCGATAAACTCATCTTT. Protein: CACDMVGASADKLIF.

About this clone itself: The TCRdb protein, from a much larger clone, departs from this DNA's translation at residue 8, likely by read error; the protein shown derives from the DNA. The rearrangement joins TRDV2 to TRDJ3; possibly TRDD2 for D (7 bases). TCRdb carries no J gene annotation; the J gene was assigned here by matching the DNA with germline. This CDR3 has 23 amino acids. Deletions cut 3 bases from V and 1 base from J, with 30 bases between. The germline V gene has CDR1 GEAIGNYY and CDR2 EKD. CDR3 nucleotide sequence: TGTGCCTGTGACCCACTTCCTATGAGGATACCCACAGCTAAGTCCTGGGACACCCGACAGATGTTTTTC. As protein: CACDPLPMRIPTAKSWDTRQMFF.

By proportion, this clone is medium-sized. This chain joins TRDV2 and TRDJ1; possible D gene TRDD3, 6 bases. In germline, CDR1 is GEAIGNYY, CDR2 EKD. V was trimmed by 0 bases and J by 3 bases, leaving 25 bases between them. This CDR3 has 19 residues. The DNA for the CDR3 is TGTGCCTGTGACACCGAAGTCGGATGGGGGCCCCGTGGTCCCGATAAACTCATCTTT. This translates into CACDTEVGWGPRGPDKLIF.

This clone was observed a few times. It differs at one base from a far larger clone, so likely a read error. Other DNA sequences in the sample encode the same CDR3. The V call is TRDV1, the J call TRDJ1; the D is unclear. TCRdb leaves out the J gene; it was filled in here by matching the DNA to germline. This CDR3 comprises 19 residues. V shed 3 bases and J shed 0 bases, with 23 bases lying between them. CDR1 is TSWWSYY, CDR2 QGS, per germline. The CDR3 coding sequence is TGTGCTCTTGGGGAGCTGCTCGCCCCGCGCGTAGTATACACCGATAAACTCATCTTT. Translated, it gives CALGELLAPRVVYTDKLIF.

This clone is termed medium-sized. Different DNA sequences within this sample yield the same CDR3. The chain links TRDV1 to TRDJ1; no definite D call. V was shortened by 4 bases and J by 0 bases, with 24 bases between the two germline ends. CDR3 size: 19 residues. Germline-derived CDR1 and CDR2 are TSWWSYY and QGS. The CDR3 spells CALGGRINRSCRDTDKLIF. The CDR3 DNA is TGTGCTCTTGGGGGACGTATAAACCGCTCGTGTAGGGACACCGATAAACTCATCTTT.

A word on this clone: The protein recorded in TCRdb matches a much larger clone and deviates from this DNA's translation at residue 11, suggesting a read error; the protein here is obtained by translating the DNA. This chain uses TRDV1 with TRDJ1; 10 bases agree with TRDD3. V lost 1 base to trimming and J lost 8 bases; unmatched junction nucleotides: 16. The germline V gene encodes CDR1 TSWWSYY and CDR2 QGS. The CDR3 is 18 amino acids. The CDR3, as DNA: TGTGCTCTTGGGGAACCTCATTACTGGGGGATGCAAAGGGAGAAACTCATCTTT. This encodes CALGEPHYWGMQREKLIF.

This clone showed up just a few times. The protein in TCRdb stems from a much larger clone and differs at residue 3 from this DNA's translation, likely a read error; here the protein is translated from the DNA. The V gene corresponds to TRDV1; no J gene was called; the DNA was not used to check the table's D call, TRDD3. The CDR3 has 20 residues. The germline CDR1 and CDR2 sequences are TSWWSYY and QGS. CDR3 nucleotide sequence: TGTGCTATTGGGGAAAATTCCTGCGGCCTTCTCCTGTGGGGGATACAGAAACTCATCTTC. This translates into CAIGENSCGLLLWGIQKLIF.

As concerns this clone: TCRdb has a much larger clone's protein, which differs at residue 16 from the translation of this DNA, likely because of a read error; what is shown is the protein translated from the DNA. The chain is built from TRDV1 and TRDJ1; 9 positions match TRDD3. The CDR3 sequence is 21 residues long. Germline V gene lookup returns CDR1 TSWWSYY and CDR2 QGS. The J segment lost 3 bases and the V segment lost 3 bases, leaving 23 bases of the junction unmatched. CDR3 region: CALGDGLLTQQTGGVADKLIF. CDR3 in DNA: TGTGCTCTTGGGGATGGCCTTCTTACACAACAAACTGGGGGAGTTGCCGATAAACTCATCTTT.

This clone was counted between two and nine times. The TCRdb protein comes from a much larger clone and disagrees with this DNA's translation at residue 11, likely due to a read error; the protein given here is derived from the DNA. The chain links TRDV1 to TRDJ1; 8 bases are a match to TRDD3. Assignment of the J gene here rests on matching the DNA to germline, because TCRdb gives none. The CDR3 extends over 23 amino acids. Germline trimming cut 0 bases from V and 0 bases from J; bases unmatched to any gene: 24. Per germline, CDR1 TSWWSYY and CDR2 QGS. CDR3 loop: CALGELPYWGVSAFPRNTDKLIF. The CDR3 DNA reads TGTGCTCTTGGGGAACTACCGTACTGGGGGGTCTCAGCGTTTCCCCGTAACACCGATAAACTCATCTTT.

This clone has more than one count but fewer than ten. The amino acid sequence in TCRdb belongs to a much larger clone and departs from this DNA's translation at residue 12, likely a sequencing read error; the sequence shown is translated from the DNA. The rearrangement uses TRDV2 and TRDJ3; 8 bases match TRDD3. The V segment lost 0 bases and the J segment 1 base; nucleotides outside the gene matches: 13. CDR1 is GEAIGNYY, CDR2 EKD, per germline. The CDR3 sequence is 21 residues long. CDR3 coding DNA: TGTGCCTGTGACACCGTTGATGGGGGATCCTTATGTTCCTGGGACACCCGACAGATGTTTTTC. Translating gives CACDTVDGGSLCSWDTRQMFF.

This clone turned up a few times. The mismatch at residue 12 between this DNA's translation and the TCRdb protein of a much larger clone likely reflects a read error; the protein shown is translated from the DNA. The chain couples TRDV1 to TRDJ1; tentatively, D is TRDD2 or TRDD3 (6 bases each). In the absence of a J gene in TCRdb, the DNA was matched to germline to assign it here. The CDR3 sequence is 24 residues long. The V end lost 4 bases, the J end lost 0 bases, and 39 bases lay between the germline ends. Germline CDR1 TSWWSYY, CDR2 QGS. CDR3 DNA: TGTGCTCTTGGGGTCACCTCCTACTTCGGATCAAGTACTGGGCGACTAGGGTACACCGATAAACTCATCTTT. Its translation is CALGVTSYFGSSTGRLGYTDKLIF.

In the case of this clone: A read error likely explains why the TCRdb protein, taken from a much larger clone, differs from this DNA's translation at residue 10; the protein shown is translated from the DNA. This chain uses TRDV2 with TRDJ3; 8 nucleotides line up with TRDD3. Here the J gene came from matching the DNA to germline, since TCRdb omits it. V was clipped by 3 bases and J by 0 bases; unmatched bases: 15. CDR3 length: 21 amino acids. From germline, CDR1 is GEAIGNYY and CDR2 EKD. Here the CDR3 DNA reads TGTGCCTGTGACGTCCCGGACTGGGGGCTCGGAAGCTCCTGGGACACCCGACAGATGTTTTTC. Translated, it gives CACDVPDWGLGSSWDTRQMFF.

Worth noting for this clone: This could be a read error, since a much larger clone is one nucleotide away. The CDR3 DNA reads as TGTGCTCTTGGGGAACATTTCGGTCTTCCTCGTTATTGGGGGATATCTGGTAAACTCATCTTC. It translates to CALGEHFGLPRYWGISGKLIF. The J gene has no call, while the V gene is TRDV1; TRDD3, the table's D call, lacks a check against the DNA. The CDR3 is 21 residues long. Germline-derived CDR1 and CDR2 are TSWWSYY and QGS.

This clone has only a few counts. The protein that TCRdb holds for this DNA derives from a much larger clone and differs from the translated DNA at residue 8, which likely indicates a read error; the protein shown here is translated from the DNA. The chain couples TRDV1 to TRDJ1; 13 bases fit TRDD3. Germline V gene data show CDR1 as TSWWSYY and CDR2 as QGS. V shed 4 bases, J shed 3 bases, and the junction held 20 bases outside the gene matches. This CDR3 has 21 residues. CDR3 nucleotide sequence: TGTGCTCTTGGGGGAACTTCCCCACACCACCTACTGGGGGATACGGCCGATAAACTCATCTTT. Protein product: CALGGTSPHHLLGDTADKLIF.

The sample holds a few counts of this clone. TCRdb records a much larger clone's protein for this DNA, with a difference at residue 22 that likely arises from a read error; the protein given is the translation of the DNA. The genes are TRDV1 and TRDJ1; 8 positions agree with TRDD3. The germline CDR1 and CDR2 sequences are TSWWSYY and QGS. The CDR3 has 25 amino acids. Written as DNA, the CDR3 is TGTGCTCTTGGGGAACTATCCCTCCCTACGGCCTGGGGGACCTCTTTGCTCCGGTACACCGATGAACTCATCTTT. This gives the protein CALGELSLPTAWGTSLLRYTDELIF.

This clone has ten or more counts. The genes are TRDV3 and TRDJ1; the D gene is possibly TRDD2 (5 bases). Trimming took 3 bases from V and 7 from J, leaving 12 bases between them. Germline-derived CDR1 and CDR2 are TVYSNPD and GDNSRS (reference sequence). The CDR3 spans 11 residues. The CDR3 nucleotides read TGTGCCTTACGTGTCTTCCCTAAACTCATCTTT. This sequence encodes CALRVFPKLIF.

In the case of this clone: This DNA translates differently at residue 12 from the TCRdb protein, which is that of a much larger clone; a read error is likely, and the protein shown is the DNA's own translation. The genes are TRDV1 and TRDJ1; perhaps TRDD3 as D (5 bases). The J gene, missing from TCRdb, was assigned here through DNA to germline matching. The CDR3 extends over 22 amino acids. V shed 1 base and J shed 1 base, with 31 bases lying between them. CDR1 TSWWSYY and CDR2 QGS come from the germline V gene. CDR3 in DNA: TGTGCTCTTGGGGAACGCGCCAACAGGTCCAACGGGGGCCGATGCTTCACCGATAAACTCATCTTT. This sequence encodes CALGERANRSNGGRCFTDKLIF.

There are many counts of this clone. This sequence joins TRDV1 and TRDJ1; unclear D gene. The CDR3 covers 17 residues. In germline, CDR1 is TSWWSYY, CDR2 QGS. Trimming left V 4 bases short and J 0 bases short, with 18 bases between. DNA for the CDR3: TGTGCTCTTGGGGGGGCCATGCCGAGCGCGTACACCGATAAACTCATCTTT. Translation gives CALGGAMPSAYTDKLIF.

This clone was seen a handful of times. The protein that TCRdb holds for this DNA derives from a much larger clone and differs from the translated DNA at residue 19, which likely indicates a read error; the protein shown here is translated from the DNA. This chain uses TRDV1 with TRDJ1, with TRDD3 matching over 9 bases. The germline CDR1 and CDR2 sequences are TSWWSYY and QGS. This CDR3 contains 20 residues. Here the CDR3 reads CALGELHLGWGIQYTDKLTF. CDR3 bases: TGTGCTCTTGGGGAACTCCACCTAGGCTGGGGGATCCAATACACCGATAAACTCACCTTT.

The CDR3, as DNA: TGTGCTCTTGTGGACCTATGCCTACTGGGGACGGATAAACTCATCTTT. Encoded protein: CALVDLCLLGTDKLIF. This chain joins TRDV1 and TRDJ1; 7 nucleotides line up with TRDD3. As TCRdb names no J gene, one was assigned here on the basis of a DNA match to germline. The CDR3 is made up of 16 amino acids. V lost 7 bases to trimming and J lost 5 bases; unmatched junction nucleotides: 16. Germline values: CDR1 TSWWSYY, CDR2 QGS.

This clone has a count of ten or more. This chain uses TRDV1 with TRDJ2; D is possibly TRDD3 (5 bases). V lost 5 bases and J 3 bases, leaving 22 bases between the germline ends. CDR1 and CDR2 (germline): TSWWSYY, QGS. This CDR3 comprises 18 residues. The DNA of the CDR3 is TGTGCTCTTGGGCCCAGGGCCCCCAAGGGGAGGCTGACAGCACAACTCTTCTTT. Translation gives CALGPRAPKGRLTAQLFF.

This clone was detected only a few times. A far more abundant clone sits one base away, making this likely a read error. The V and J genes are TRDV2 and TRDJ1, with 8 bases matching TRDD3. Since TCRdb gives no J gene, matching the DNA to germline was used here to assign it. The CDR3 spans 22 residues. Germline V gene data show CDR1 as GEAIGNYY and CDR2 as EKD. CDR3 sequence reads: CACDTYWGDPRGPRKDTDKLIF. For the CDR3, the DNA is TGTGCCTGTGACACCTACTGGGGGGACCCGAGAGGCCCCCGAAAGGACACCGACAAACTCATCTTT.

This clone was observed a handful of times. The mismatch at residue 4 between this DNA's translation and the TCRdb protein of a much larger clone likely reflects a read error; the protein shown is translated from the DNA. Different DNA sequences within this sample yield the same CDR3. The V gene is TRDV1, the J gene TRDJ1; maybe TRDD3 (5 bases). Per germline, CDR1 TSWWSYY and CDR2 QGS. The length of the CDR3 is 25 residues. The CDR3 nucleotides read TGTGCTCTTGAGGAAGTTCGTGGTGCCTTGATGGATCTACTCCCACTTTACTGGTACACCGATAAACTCATCTTT. This codes for CALEEVRGALMDLLPLYWYTDKLIF.

This clone was observed many times. V usage is TRAV29/DV5 and J usage is TRDJ1; a possible D gene is TRDD3 (6 bases). V was pared by 0 bases and J by 0 bases, with 30 bases between. The CDR3 spans 21 residues. The germline V gene encodes CDR1 NSMFDY and CDR2 ISSIKDK. The CDR3 spells CAASELTRIRRPGMYTDKLIF. For the CDR3, the DNA is TGTGCAGCAAGCGAACTCACTCGAATACGCCGGCCGGGGATGTACACCGATAAACTCATCTTT.

This clone showed up just a few times. This DNA's translation and the protein TCRdb lists, from a much larger clone, do not match at residue 16, likely due to a read error; the protein shown is translated from the DNA. This chain joins TRDV1 and TRDJ1, with D perhaps assigned TRDD2 or TRDD3 (8 bases each). The J gene, missing from TCRdb, was assigned here through DNA to germline matching. V lost 0 bases and J lost 0, with 32 bases in between. This CDR3 has 23 residues. Germline lookup yields CDR1 TSWWSYY and CDR2 QGS. CDR3 in DNA: TGTGCTCTTGGGGAACTAGAAGGCTTCCTACGTTCATACTGGGGGGTACACACCGATAAACTCATCTTT. This encodes CALGELEGFLRSYWGVHTDKLIF.

A note on this clone: TCRdb's listed protein matches a much larger clone and diverges from this DNA's translation at residue 5, likely through a read error; the protein shown comes from the DNA. The rearrangement links TRAV38-2/DV8 to TRDJ1; possibly TRDD3 for D (5 bases). TCRdb records no J gene; here it was assigned by comparing the DNA to germline. Trimming took off 4 bases at V and 8 bases at J, with 15 bases between the two ends. The CDR3 extends over 13 amino acids. The V gene's germline CDR1 is TSESDYY and CDR2 QEAYKQQN. This CDR3 is CAYRGPRGLKLIF. CDR3 coding DNA: TGTGCTTATAGGGGGCCAAGGGGGCTGAAACTCATCTTT.

This clone was recorded a few times. TCRdb's protein for this DNA is that of a much larger clone and differs from the translation at residue 18, likely a read error; the protein shown is the DNA translation. This chain uses TRDV1 with TRDJ1; the D gene could be TRDD2 or TRDD3 (6 bases each). Matching the DNA to germline supplied the J gene, which TCRdb does not give. V gave up 0 bases and J gave up 4 bases, with 36 bases separating them. CDR1 and CDR2 from the germline V gene are TSWWSYY and QGS. This CDR3 spans 23 amino acids. The CDR3 DNA sequence: TGTGCTCTTGGGGAACTAGTGTCCTACCGTCCTACGACGGCGTACTGGGTCCTCGATAAACTCATCTTT. Translating it yields CALGELVSYRPTTAYWVLDKLIF.

This clone has a handful of counts. The TCRdb protein comes from a much larger clone and disagrees with this DNA's translation at residue 4, likely due to a read error; the protein given here is derived from the DNA. This chain links TRDV1 with TRDJ1; 10 bases line up with TRDD3. The germline gives CDR1 TSWWSYY, CDR2 QGS. This CDR3 comprises 18 residues. The CDR3 reads CALRELSVMGDTTDKLIF. The CDR3 nucleotides are TGTGCTCTTAGGGAACTTTCAGTCATGGGGGATACAACCGATAAACTCATCTTT.

As to this clone: The amino acid sequence in TCRdb belongs to a much larger clone and departs from this DNA's translation at residue 19, likely a sequencing read error; the sequence shown is translated from the DNA. The chain couples TRDV1 to TRDJ1, with TRDD3 matching over 7 bases. CDR1 is TSWWSYY, CDR2 QGS, per germline. CDR3 length: 20 residues. The DNA of the CDR3 is TGTGCTCTTGGGGAACTAAAGTCGGACTGGGGCCTTTTTTACACCGATAAACTCACCTTT. It yields the protein CALGELKSDWGLFYTDKLTF.

There are a few counts of this clone. TCRdb's protein, taken from a much larger clone, differs from this DNA's translation at residue 5, likely owing to a read error; the protein displayed comes from the DNA. V usage is TRDV1 and J usage is TRDJ1; D gene ambiguous. From germline, CDR1 is TSWWSYY and CDR2 QGS. This CDR3 is built from 14 residues. The V gene lost 5 bases and the J gene lost 0 bases, with 10 bases spanning the gap. The DNA of the CDR3 is TGTGCTCTTGGGATGCCCAAGTACACCGATAAACTCATCTTT. As protein: CALGMPKYTDKLIF.

Worth noting for this clone: TCRdb shows a much larger clone's protein in place of this DNA's translation, and the two differ at residue 11, likely through a read error; the protein shown is translated from the DNA. The gene calls are TRDV2 and TRDJ1, with D unresolved. The J gene was not available in TCRdb and was assigned here by matching the DNA to germline segments. This CDR3 is 18 amino acids long. From germline, CDR1 is GEAIGNYY and CDR2 EKD. Trimming pared 0 bases from V and 2 bases from J, leaving 21 bases between. This CDR3 reads CACDTGIGTRVQTDKLIF. The CDR3 nucleotides read TGTGCCTGTGACACCGGTATTGGAACGAGGGTACAAACCGATAAACTCATCTTT.